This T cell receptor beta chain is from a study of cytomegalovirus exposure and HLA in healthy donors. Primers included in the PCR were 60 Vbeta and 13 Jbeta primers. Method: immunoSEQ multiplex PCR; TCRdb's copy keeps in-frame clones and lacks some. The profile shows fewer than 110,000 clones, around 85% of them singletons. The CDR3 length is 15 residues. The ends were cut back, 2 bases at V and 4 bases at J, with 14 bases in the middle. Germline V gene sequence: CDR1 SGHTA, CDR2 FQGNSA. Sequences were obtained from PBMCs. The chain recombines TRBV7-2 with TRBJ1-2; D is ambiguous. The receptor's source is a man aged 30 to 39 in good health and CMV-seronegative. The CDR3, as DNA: TGTGCCAGCAGCTTATTCGTCACGGTTTCCTATGGCTACACCTTC. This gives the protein CASSLFVTVSYGYTF.